The 27 T cell receptor beta chains below all came from one sample that was sequenced in a study of blood T cell repertoires in COVID-19. TCRdb's copy holds only in-frame clones and misses some; the assay was immunoSEQ multiplex PCR. The repertoire holds about 94,000 clones, with roughly 80% as singletons. The sample comprised peripheral blood. The receptors stem from a human donor in a cohort sampled during active COVID-19.

A single count supports this clone. J is TRBJ1-4 and V is TRBV6-5, with D possibly being TRBD1 (6 bases). There are 15 residues in the CDR3. Trimming removed 10 bases at V and 0 bases at J, with 15 bases between. Germline CDR1 is MNHEY and CDR2 is SVGAGI. The CDR3 reads CATTQGLATNEKLFF. For the CDR3, the DNA is TGTGCCACTACACAGGGACTAGCAACTAATGAAAAACTGTTTTTT.

The rearrangement links TRBV28 to TRBJ2-1, with 9 bases identical to TRBD1. This CDR3 contains 15 residues. Trimming cost V 4 bases and J 8 bases; bases outside gene matches: 9. Per germline, CDR1 MDHEN and CDR2 SYDVKM. The CDR3 sequence is CASSSAGTGWDEQFF. In DNA, the CDR3 is TGTGCCAGCAGTTCGGCAGGGACAGGGTGGGATGAGCAGTTCTTC.

The genes are TRBV4-1 and TRBJ1-2; possibly TRBD1 for D (6 bases). Looked up from germline, CDR1 is MGHRA and CDR2 is YSYEKL. The CDR3 totals 15 residues. V lost 2 bases and J 0 bases, leaving 10 bases between the germline ends. The CDR3 region has the DNA TGCGCCAGCAGCCAACAGGACAGAGCTAACTATGGCTACACCTTC. This codes for CASSQQDRANYGYTF.

The chain couples TRBV27 to TRBJ1-4; D is ambiguous. This CDR3 comprises 15 residues. Trimming left V 0 bases short and J 8 bases short, with 13 bases between. Per germline, CDR1 MNHEY and CDR2 SMNVEV (reference sequence). CDR3 nucleotide sequence: TGTGCCAGCAGTTTATCGTACCGGGGAGGGGAAAAACTGTTTTTT. Protein sequence: CASSLSYRGGEKLFF.

Here the CDR3 DNA reads TGTGCCACCACCTCCACCCGGGACAGGTACAATGAGCAGTTCTTC. The encoded protein is CATTSTRDRYNEQFF. The V and J genes are TRBV24-1 and TRBJ2-1, with TRBD1 identical over 8 bases. The CDR3 extends over 15 amino acids. CDR1 is KGHDR, CDR2 SFDVKD, per germline. Trimming cost V 8 bases and J 4 bases; bases outside gene matches: 9.

V and J are TRBV19 and TRBJ2-5; 8 nucleotides match TRBD1. Germline trimming cut 5 bases from V and 2 bases from J; bases unmatched to any gene: 10. This CDR3 is built from 16 residues. Germline V gene lookup returns CDR1 LNHDA and CDR2 SQIVND (reference sequence). The CDR3 spells CASSGWGQAEQETQYF. In DNA, the CDR3 is TGTGCCAGTAGTGGCTGGGGACAGGCCGAGCAAGAGACCCAGTACTTC.

Here the CDR3 reads CAWTLLPGGNSPLHF. For the CDR3, the DNA is TGTGCCTGGACCCTCCTACCCGGCGGTAATTCACCCCTCCACTTT. The gene calls are TRBV30 and TRBJ1-6; D remains ambiguous. The V end lost 4 bases, the J end lost 6 bases, and 16 bases lay between the germline ends. The CDR3 is 15 amino acids. The germline V gene has CDR1 GTSNPN and CDR2 SVGIG (reference sequence).

The V and J genes are TRBV27 and TRBJ1-5; 7 nucleotides agree with TRBD1. V gave up 2 bases and J gave up 6 bases; unmatched junction bases: 4. The CDR3 contains 14 residues. CDR1 and CDR2 from the germline V gene are MNHEY and SMNVEV (reference sequence). The CDR3 DNA follows: TGTGCCAGCAGTTTAAGGGGGCCGGGTCAGCCCCAGCATTTT. Its translation is CASSLRGPGQPQHF.

This clone occurred a few times. The V and J genes are TRBV2 and TRBJ2-7, with 9 bases aligning to TRBD1. The CDR3 covers 15 residues. Trimming removed 8 bases from V and 5 bases from J; junction bases left unmatched: 13. Germline V CDR1 and CDR2: SNHLY, FYNNEI. As DNA, the CDR3 is TGTGCCAGCTCGTCGTATGGGACAGGGAGAGACGAGCAGTACTTC. Translation gives CASSSYGTGRDEQYF.

This chain connects TRBV2 to TRBJ1-2; 7 bases align to TRBD1. The CDR3 runs to 16 residues. Unmatched junction bases numbered 18, after V lost 6 bases and J lost 8 bases. Germline V gene sequence: CDR1 SNHLY, CDR2 FYNNEI. This chain's CDR3 is CASRKSDREKFRGYTF. The CDR3 DNA is TGTGCCAGCAGAAAATCAGACAGGGAGAAGTTTCGGGGCTACACCTTC. Looking up the rest from reference TRBV2 and TRBJ1-2 gives the full variable domain: EPEVTQTPSHQVTQMGQEVILRCVPISNHLYFYWYRQILGQKVEFLVSFYNNEISEKSEIFDDQFSVERPDGSNFTLKIRSTKLEDSAMYFCASRKSDREKFRGYTFGSGTRLTVV.

The chain recombines TRBV9 with TRBJ1-1; TRBD1 agrees at 7 bases. The J segment lost 4 bases and the V segment lost 6 bases, leaving 6 bases of the junction unmatched. CDR3 length: 13 residues. Germline loops: CDR1 SGDLS, CDR2 YYNGEE. The CDR3 sequence is CASTAGQLTEAFF. DNA of the CDR3: TGTGCCAGCACGGCGGGACAGCTCACTGAAGCTTTCTTT.

The chain couples TRBV9 to TRBJ2-7; 7 positions match TRBD2. The germline V gene has CDR1 SGDLS and CDR2 YYNGEE. The CDR3 is 15 amino acids. The V gene end was trimmed by 0 bases and the J gene end by 6 bases; junction bases not matched to a gene: 9. CDR3 bases: TGTGCCAGCAGCGTAGCTCCTAGTGGGAGGGGCGAGCAGTACTTC. Protein: CASSVAPSGRGEQYF.

The chain combines TRBV5-1 with TRBJ1-1; no clear D. Germline V lookup: CDR1 SGHRS, CDR2 YFSETQ. V lost 3 bases and J 1 base, leaving 16 bases between the germline ends. The CDR3 is 16 amino acids. The CDR3 coding sequence is TGCGCCAGCAGCTCGCGGGCCGACCTTGGGAACACTGAAGCTTTCTTT. It is translated as CASSSRADLGNTEAFF. Variable domain in full (rest from reference TRBV5-1 and TRBJ1-1): KAGVTQTPRYLIKTRGQQVTLSCSPISGHRSVSWYQQTPGQGLQFLFEYFSETQRNKGNFPGRFSGRQFSNSRSEMNVSTLELGDSALYLCASSSRADLGNTEAFFGQGTRLTVV.

V usage is TRBV19 and J usage is TRBJ2-5, with a possible D match to TRBD1 (6 bases). The CDR3 sequence is 16 residues long. The V end lost 5 bases, the J end lost 2 bases, and 18 bases lay between the germline ends. The germline CDR1 and CDR2 sequences are LNHDA and SQIVND (reference sequence). CDR3 residues: CASSPIFDRPQETQYF. The CDR3 DNA reads as TGTGCCAGTAGTCCGATTTTCGACAGGCCGCAAGAGACCCAGTACTTC.

J is TRBJ2-7 and V is TRBV28; D unresolved. CDR1 is MDHEN and CDR2 is SYDVKM in the germline V gene. The germline V and J ends were trimmed by 2 bases and 4 bases, with 9 bases remaining between them. The CDR3 is 13 residues long. The CDR3: CASSLNREYEQYF. Written as DNA, the CDR3 is TGTGCCAGCAGTTTAAACCGAGAGTACGAGCAGTACTTC.

The chain recombines TRBV28 with TRBJ2-7, with 10 bases fitting TRBD1. V shed 6 bases and J 2 bases; nucleotides not matched to a gene: 4. In germline, CDR1 is MDHEN, CDR2 SYDVKM. The CDR3 length is 14 residues. The CDR3 is CASRRGQGPYEQYF. In DNA form, the CDR3 reads TGTGCCAGCAGAAGGGGACAGGGGCCCTACGAGCAGTACTTC.

The chain joins TRBV7-3 to TRBJ2-7; TRBD2 matches at 10 bases. Germline CDR1 reads SGHTA; CDR2 reads FQGTGA. The V segment lost 5 bases and the J segment 0 bases; nucleotides outside the gene matches: 4. The CDR3 totals 15 residues. The DNA of the CDR3 is TGTGCCAGCAGCCCTGGACTAGCGGCCTCCTACGAGCAGTACTTC. It specifies CASSPGLAASYEQYF.

This clone showed up just a few times. The rearrangement uses TRBV18 and TRBJ1-5; tentatively, D is TRBD1 (5 bases). V lost 2 bases to trimming and J lost 3 bases, with 11 bases between them. CDR1 is KGHSH, CDR2 LQKENI, per germline. There are 15 residues in the CDR3. The CDR3: CASSPGRADNQPQHF. The CDR3 coding sequence is TGTGCCAGCTCACCAGGCAGGGCGGACAATCAGCCCCAGCATTTT.

This chain connects TRBV11-1 to TRBJ2-7; D call uncertain. Germline CDR1 and CDR2: SGHAT and FQDESV (reference sequence). This CDR3 spans 13 amino acids. Deletions cut 0 bases from V and 1 base from J, with 4 bases between. CDR3 bases: TGTGCCAGCAGCTTAGCACTTTCCTACGAGCAGTACTTC. This codes for CASSLALSYEQYF.

The chain couples TRBV2 to TRBJ2-3; D may be TRBD1 (5 bases). Trimming pared 6 bases from V and 8 bases from J, leaving 18 bases between. The CDR3 consists of 14 residues. Germline V lookup: CDR1 SNHLY, CDR2 FYNNEI. CDR3 residues: CASRTDTTSFTQYF. The CDR3 nucleotides are TGTGCCAGCAGGACGGACACGACGAGTTTTACGCAGTATTTT.

This clone showed up just once. The chain has TRBV7-9 and TRBJ2-7, with 10 bases fitting TRBD2. CDR1 SEHNR and CDR2 FQNEAQ come from the germline V gene (reference sequence). There are 18 residues in the CDR3. The junction had 17 bases not matched to a gene; V was cut back by 4 bases and J by 5 bases. The DNA of the CDR3 is TGTGCCAGCAGCTCCCCGGGACTAGCGCAACTGCGAGACCACGAGCAGTACTTC. This codes for CASSSPGLAQLRDHEQYF.

The chain links TRBV29-1 to TRBJ2-2, with TRBD1 matching over 7 bases. V lost 6 bases to trimming and J lost 0 bases; unmatched junction nucleotides: 7. CDR3 length: 15 residues. Germline V gene lookup returns CDR1 SQVTM and CDR2 ANQGSEA. This CDR3 is CSVKTGTANTGELFF. The CDR3 region has the DNA TGCAGCGTCAAGACCGGGACAGCGAACACCGGGGAGCTGTTTTTT.

The gene calls are TRBV6-5 and TRBJ2-4; D possibly corresponds to TRBD1 (5 bases). V lost 7 bases and J 7 bases, leaving 14 bases between the germline ends. This CDR3 region has 13 residues. Germline lookup yields CDR1 MNHEY and CDR2 SVGAGI. CDR3 sequence: CASTKDIGNIQYF. The CDR3 DNA follows: TGTGCCAGCACTAAGGACATAGGGAACATTCAGTACTTC.

This chain uses TRBV7-9 with TRBJ1-1; 10 nucleotides agree with TRBD1. V gave up 5 bases and J gave up 0 bases; unmatched junction bases: 9. The CDR3 has 17 amino acids. Germline lookup yields CDR1 SEHNR and CDR2 FQNEAQ (reference sequence). The CDR3 DNA follows: TGTGCCAGCAGCAGAAGAGGACAGGGGGTCATGAACACTGAAGCTTTCTTT. Protein sequence: CASSRRGQGVMNTEAFF.

The chain couples TRBV24-1 to TRBJ1-1; D ambiguous. This CDR3 spans 15 amino acids. Trimming took 2 bases from V and 1 from J, leaving 10 bases between them. The germline gives CDR1 KGHDR, CDR2 SFDVKD. The CDR3 DNA reads as TGTGCCACCAGTGATTCGGGGAGGCCGAACACTGAAGCTTTCTTT. Its translation is CATSDSGRPNTEAFF.

This CDR3 reads CASSRQQAYEQYF. For the CDR3, the DNA is TGTGCCAGTAGTCGCCAACAAGCCTACGAGCAGTACTTC. V usage is TRBV19 and J usage is TRBJ2-7; D is uncertain. The CDR3 spans 13 residues. In germline, CDR1 is LNHDA, CDR2 SQIVND (reference sequence). The V end lost 5 bases, the J end lost 2 bases, and 10 bases lay between the germline ends.

The chain employs TRBV2 and TRBJ1-2, with TRBD1 identical over 7 bases. The germline gives CDR1 SNHLY, CDR2 FYNNEI. V was clipped by 7 bases and J by 4 bases; unmatched bases: 9. The CDR3 runs 14 residues. Here the CDR3 DNA reads TGTGCCAGCACCGCCGGGACAGTCTCCTATGGCTACACCTTC. This encodes CASTAGTVSYGYTF.